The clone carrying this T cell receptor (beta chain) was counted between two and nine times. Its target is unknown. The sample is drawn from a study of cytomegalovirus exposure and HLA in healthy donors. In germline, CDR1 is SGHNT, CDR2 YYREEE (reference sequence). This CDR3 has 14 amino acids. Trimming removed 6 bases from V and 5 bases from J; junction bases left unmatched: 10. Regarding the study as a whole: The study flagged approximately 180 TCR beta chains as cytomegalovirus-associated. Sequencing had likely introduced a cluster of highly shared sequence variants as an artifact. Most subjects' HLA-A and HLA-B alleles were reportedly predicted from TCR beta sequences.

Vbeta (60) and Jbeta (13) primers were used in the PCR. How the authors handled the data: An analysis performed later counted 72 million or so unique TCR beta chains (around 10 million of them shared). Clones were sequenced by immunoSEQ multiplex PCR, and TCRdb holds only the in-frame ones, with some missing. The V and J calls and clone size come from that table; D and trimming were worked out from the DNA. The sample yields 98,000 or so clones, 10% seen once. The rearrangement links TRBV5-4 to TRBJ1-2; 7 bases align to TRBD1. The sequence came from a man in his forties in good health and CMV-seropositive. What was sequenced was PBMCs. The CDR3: CASTRTGVGYGYTF. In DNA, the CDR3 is TGTGCCAGCACCAGGACAGGTGTGGGGTATGGCTACACCTTC.